This TCR beta chain was profiled in a study of cytomegalovirus exposure and HLA in healthy donors. Study findings and constraints: Reports indicated that the classifier achieved high specificity and sensitivity in diagnosing cytomegalovirus status. In vitro, a few CMV-associated chains proved specific for CMV antigens.

With 0 bases removed from V and 5 bases from J, the gap between germline ends came to 8 bases. The CDR3 runs 14 residues. Germline V gene sequence: CDR1 MNHEY, CDR2 SVGAGI. A note on this clone: The antigen is not known.

Sequencing used immunoSEQ multiplex PCR; TCRdb keeps in-frame clones, though not all of them. The sample lists 150,000 to 180,000 clones, around 84% occurring once. The sequencing sample was made of PBMCs. This rearrangement joins TRBV6-5 to TRBJ1-3, with TRBD1 as a possible D gene (5 bases). The source of this sequence is a human donor in good health. The CDR3 bases are TGTGCCAGCAGTTACTCGGGGCAGAGAAACACCATATATTTT. It encodes CASSYSGQRNTIYF.